Each of the 5 T cell receptor beta chains below was sequenced from the same sample in a study of blood T cells in healthy people across ages. Using a J-beta primer mix together with a sample-barcoded 5' primer, a second PCR was run for about 6 to 11 cycles. TCRdb passed the 5' RACE reads through MiXCR, listing each CDR3 protein once. This sample has about 1.7 million distinct CDR3 sequences; 28% occur once, and the top ten carry 6.5% to 8.5%. What was sequenced was blood. The receptor source for this set is a woman between 25 and 40 years old in good health.

This chain joins TRBV6-5 and TRBJ2-2; TRBD2 matches 10 bases. The V segment lost 5 bases and the J segment 6 bases; nucleotides outside the gene matches: 3. The CDR3 runs to 14 residues. The germline V gene has CDR1 MNHEY and CDR2 SVGAGI. The CDR3 is CASSTTSGSGELFF. Written as DNA, the CDR3 is TGTGCCAGCAGTACGACTAGCGGGTCCGGGGAGCTGTTTTTT.

This chain links TRBV5-1 with TRBJ2-7; D possibly uses TRBD1 or TRBD2 (6 bases each). The CDR3 sequence is 13 residues long. V was trimmed by 6 bases and J by 6 bases, leaving 16 bases between them. Per the germline V gene, CDR1 is SGHRS and CDR2 is YFSETQ. The CDR3 here is CASKGDGGGEQYF. The CDR3 coding sequence is TGCGCCAGCAAGGGGGACGGGGGAGGCGAGCAGTACTTC.

This clonotype was detected only a few times. The gene calls are TRBV11-3 and TRBJ1-1; D not resolved. This CDR3 is 13 amino acids long. V shed 2 bases and J shed 7 bases, with 11 bases lying between them. Germline CDR1 and CDR2: SGHNT and YENEEA. The CDR3 loop reads CASSLLIPVEAFF. CDR3 nucleotides: TGTGCCAGCAGCTTATTAATACCCGTTGAAGCTTTCTTT. Full variable domain (outside the CDR3, taken from reference TRBV11-3 and TRBJ1-1): EAGVVQSPRYKIIEKKQPVAFWCNPISGHNTLYWYLQNLGQGPELLIRYENEEAVDDSQLPKDRFSAERLKGVDSTLKIQPAELGDSAVYLCASSLLIPVEAFFGQGTRLTVV.

Concerning this clonotype: A single base separates this from a much larger clone, so it may be a read error. V gene TRBV7-9 combines with J gene TRBJ1-2; 9 bases agree with TRBD1. Germline CDR1 reads SEHNR; CDR2 reads FQNEAQ (reference sequence). This CDR3 has 14 residues. Here the CDR3 DNA reads TGTACCAGCAGCCCGGGACAGGGCATCTATGGCTACACCTTC. Translated: CTSSPGQGIYGYTF.

CDR3 region: CASGPRTSPYEQYF. CDR3 nucleotides: TGTGCCAGCGGACCCCGGACTAGCCCTTACGAGCAGTACTTC. The chain recombines TRBV12-3 or TRBV12-4 with TRBJ2-7, with TRBD2 identical over 8 bases. J gave up 4 bases and V 8 bases, and 10 bases lay outside the gene matches. The CDR3 sequence is 14 residues long.